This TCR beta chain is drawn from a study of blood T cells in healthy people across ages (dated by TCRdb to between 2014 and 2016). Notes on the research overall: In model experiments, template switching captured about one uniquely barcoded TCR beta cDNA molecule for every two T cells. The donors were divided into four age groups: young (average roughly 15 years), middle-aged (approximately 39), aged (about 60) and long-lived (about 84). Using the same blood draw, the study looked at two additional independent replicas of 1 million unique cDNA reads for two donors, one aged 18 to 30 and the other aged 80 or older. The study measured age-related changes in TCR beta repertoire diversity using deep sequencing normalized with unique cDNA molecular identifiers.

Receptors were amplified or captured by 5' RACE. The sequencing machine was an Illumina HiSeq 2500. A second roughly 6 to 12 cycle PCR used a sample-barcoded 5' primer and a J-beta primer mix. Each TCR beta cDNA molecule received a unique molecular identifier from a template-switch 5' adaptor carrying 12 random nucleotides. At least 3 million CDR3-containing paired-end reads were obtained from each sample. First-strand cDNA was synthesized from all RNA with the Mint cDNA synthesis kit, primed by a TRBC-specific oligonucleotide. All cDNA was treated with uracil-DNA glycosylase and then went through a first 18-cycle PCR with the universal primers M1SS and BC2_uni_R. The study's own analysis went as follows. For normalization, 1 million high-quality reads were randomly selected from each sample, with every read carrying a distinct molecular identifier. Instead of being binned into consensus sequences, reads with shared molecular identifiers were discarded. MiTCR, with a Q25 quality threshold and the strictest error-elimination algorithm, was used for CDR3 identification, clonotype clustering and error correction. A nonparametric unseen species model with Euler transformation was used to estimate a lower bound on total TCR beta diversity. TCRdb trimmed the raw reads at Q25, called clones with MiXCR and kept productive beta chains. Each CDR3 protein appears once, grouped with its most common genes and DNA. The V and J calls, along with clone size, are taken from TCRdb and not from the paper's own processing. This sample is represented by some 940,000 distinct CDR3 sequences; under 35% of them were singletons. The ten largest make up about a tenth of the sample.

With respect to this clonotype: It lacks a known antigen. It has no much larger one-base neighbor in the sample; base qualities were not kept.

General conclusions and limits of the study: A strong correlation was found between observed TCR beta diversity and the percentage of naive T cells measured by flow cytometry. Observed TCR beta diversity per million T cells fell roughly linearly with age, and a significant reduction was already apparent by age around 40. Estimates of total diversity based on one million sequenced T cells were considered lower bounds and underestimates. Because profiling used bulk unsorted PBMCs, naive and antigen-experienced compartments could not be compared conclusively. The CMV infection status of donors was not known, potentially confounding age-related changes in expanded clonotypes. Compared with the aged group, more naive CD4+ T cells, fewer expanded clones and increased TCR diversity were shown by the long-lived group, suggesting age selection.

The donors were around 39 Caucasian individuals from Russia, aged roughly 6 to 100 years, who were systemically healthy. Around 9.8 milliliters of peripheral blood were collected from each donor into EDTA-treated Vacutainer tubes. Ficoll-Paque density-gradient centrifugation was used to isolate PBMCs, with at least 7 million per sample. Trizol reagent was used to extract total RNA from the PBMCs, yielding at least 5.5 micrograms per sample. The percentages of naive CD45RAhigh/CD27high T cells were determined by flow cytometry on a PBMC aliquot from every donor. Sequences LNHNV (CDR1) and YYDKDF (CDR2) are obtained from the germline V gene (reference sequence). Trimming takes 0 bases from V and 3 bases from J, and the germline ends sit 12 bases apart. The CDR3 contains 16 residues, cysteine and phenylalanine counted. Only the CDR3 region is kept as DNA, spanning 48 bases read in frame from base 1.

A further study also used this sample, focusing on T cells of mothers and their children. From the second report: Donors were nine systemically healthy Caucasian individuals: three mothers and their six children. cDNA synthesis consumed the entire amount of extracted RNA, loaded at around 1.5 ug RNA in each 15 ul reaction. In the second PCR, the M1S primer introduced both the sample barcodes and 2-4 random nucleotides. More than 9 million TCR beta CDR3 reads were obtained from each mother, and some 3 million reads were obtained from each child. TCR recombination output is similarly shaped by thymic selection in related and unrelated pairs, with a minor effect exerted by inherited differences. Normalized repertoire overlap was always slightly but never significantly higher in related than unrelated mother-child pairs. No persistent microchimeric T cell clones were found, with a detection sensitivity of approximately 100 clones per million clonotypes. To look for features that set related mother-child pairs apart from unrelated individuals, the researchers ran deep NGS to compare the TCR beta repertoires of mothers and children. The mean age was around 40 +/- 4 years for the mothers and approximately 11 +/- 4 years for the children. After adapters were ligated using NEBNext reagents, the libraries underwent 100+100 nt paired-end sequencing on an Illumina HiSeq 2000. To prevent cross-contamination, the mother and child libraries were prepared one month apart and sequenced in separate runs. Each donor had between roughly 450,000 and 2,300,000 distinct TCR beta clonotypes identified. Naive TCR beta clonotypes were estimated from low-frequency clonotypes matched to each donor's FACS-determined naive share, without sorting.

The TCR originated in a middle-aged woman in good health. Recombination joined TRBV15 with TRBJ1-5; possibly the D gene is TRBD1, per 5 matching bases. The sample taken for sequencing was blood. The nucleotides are TGTGCCACCAGCAGAGACCGGGGCGAGTACAATCAGCCCCAGCATTTT. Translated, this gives CATSRDRGEYNQPQHF.